A selection of T cell receptor beta chains follows, all from one sample in a study of shared clonotypes between healthy human individuals. Sequencing was performed with immunoSEQ multiplex PCR; in TCRdb, only in-frame clones are kept and a portion is missing. The sample includes some 2,100,000 clones, roughly 95% of them seen just once. What was sequenced was naive CD4+ T cells sorted from blood. All receptors derive from a man younger than 35 in good health. Each CDR3 is given with its conserved first and last residue. The order of the fields is D gene, V gene, J gene, clone size, CDR3 DNA, CDR3 protein. A D gene is named only where the DNA matches it firmly. A clone size is listed for some rows: how often the clone was seen (once, few, many), or a class if it is expanded.

>.|TRBV2|TRBJ2-2|.
TGTGCCAGCAGTGGAATCTCGCCAGAGAACACCGGGGAGCTGTTTTTT
CASSGISPENTGELFF
>TRBD1|TRBV11-2|TRBJ2-7|.
TGTGCCAGCAGTTTCCGACAGGGGAAGACCTACGAGCAGTACTTC
CASSFRQGKTYEQYF
>.|TRBV2|TRBJ1-1|.
TGTGCCAGCAGTGTAGAGTTTCAGGCCACTGAAGCTTTCTTT
CASSVEFQATEAFF
>TRBD2|TRBV10-3|TRBJ2-7|.
TGTGCCATCAGTGAGAGAACTAGCGGGGGGAATCGCCACGAGCAGTACTTC
CAISERTSGGNRHEQYF
>.|TRBV5-4|TRBJ1-1|once
TGTGCCAGCAGCTTCGAGGGGCCCCGGGAAGCTTTCTTT
CASSFEGPREAFF
>TRBD1|TRBV6-5|TRBJ2-7|.
TGTGCCAGTGGTCGGGACAGCTACGAGCAGTACTTC
CASGRDSYEQYF
>.|TRBV6-1|TRBJ1-2|.
TGTGCCAGCAGTCAGGGTGACTATGGCTACACCTTC
CASSQGDYGYTF
>.|TRBV30|TRBJ1-4|.
TGTGCCTGGAGTACGATCGGAGGGTCTAATGAAAAACTGTTTTTT
CAWSTIGGSNEKLFF
>TRBD2|TRBV27|TRBJ2-7|.
TGTGCCAGCAGTTTAGACGCGGGGGGGCAGTACGAGCAGTACTTC
CASSLDAGGQYEQYF
>.|TRBV7-2|TRBJ1-3|once
TGTGCCAGCAGCGAACGAAACCCTGGAAACACCATATATTTT
CASSERNPGNTIYF
>TRBD2|TRBV5-1|TRBJ2-3|.
TGCGCCAGCAGCTTGGGTGGGACTACCCTCACAGATACGCAGTATTTT
CASSLGGTTLTDTQYF
>.|TRBV7-9|TRBJ2-7|.
TGTGCCAGCAGCTCCCCGGGGAGGACAGGCCGCTACGAGCAGTACTTC
CASSSPGRTGRYEQYF
>.|TRBV7-9|TRBJ1-6|.
TGTGCCAGCAGCAGAGACAGCAGCTCCTATAATTCACCCCTCCACTTT
CASSRDSSSYNSPLHF
>.|TRBV19|TRBJ2-1|.
TGTGCCAGTAGCAATCTAGCGAGCTCCTACAATGAGCAGTTCTTC
CASSNLASSYNEQFF
>TRBD1|TRBV27|TRBJ1-4|.
TGTGCCAGCAGTTTATCGACAGGGGGTAGCGAAAAACTGTTTTTT
CASSLSTGGSEKLFF